This T cell receptor beta chain comes out of a study of high-grade serous ovarian cancer treatment subgroups. CDR1 and CDR2 from the germline V gene are SGHTA and FQGNSA. V gave up 0 bases and J gave up 0 bases, with 14 bases separating them. This CDR3 has 17 residues. In the case of this clone: The target antigen is unknown.

Tumor samples were obtained before definitive surgery or chemotherapy. Overall study findings and caveats: The analyses considered CDR3 and ignored CDR1 and CDR2. TCR clonal relatedness correlated positively with neoantigen level.

The assay was immunoSEQ multiplex PCR, and TCRdb's table has in-frame clones only and misses some. The sample has thousands of clones; about 73% are singletons. The specimen was tumor tissue. This receptor was identified in a human donor with high-grade serous ovarian cancer. The chain couples TRBV7-2 to TRBJ1-1; the D gene is possibly TRBD1 (6 bases). The chain's CDR3 is CASSLASSGALNTEAFF. The CDR3 DNA follows: TGTGCCAGCAGCTTAGCGTCGTCAGGGGCCCTGAACACTGAAGCTTTCTTT.